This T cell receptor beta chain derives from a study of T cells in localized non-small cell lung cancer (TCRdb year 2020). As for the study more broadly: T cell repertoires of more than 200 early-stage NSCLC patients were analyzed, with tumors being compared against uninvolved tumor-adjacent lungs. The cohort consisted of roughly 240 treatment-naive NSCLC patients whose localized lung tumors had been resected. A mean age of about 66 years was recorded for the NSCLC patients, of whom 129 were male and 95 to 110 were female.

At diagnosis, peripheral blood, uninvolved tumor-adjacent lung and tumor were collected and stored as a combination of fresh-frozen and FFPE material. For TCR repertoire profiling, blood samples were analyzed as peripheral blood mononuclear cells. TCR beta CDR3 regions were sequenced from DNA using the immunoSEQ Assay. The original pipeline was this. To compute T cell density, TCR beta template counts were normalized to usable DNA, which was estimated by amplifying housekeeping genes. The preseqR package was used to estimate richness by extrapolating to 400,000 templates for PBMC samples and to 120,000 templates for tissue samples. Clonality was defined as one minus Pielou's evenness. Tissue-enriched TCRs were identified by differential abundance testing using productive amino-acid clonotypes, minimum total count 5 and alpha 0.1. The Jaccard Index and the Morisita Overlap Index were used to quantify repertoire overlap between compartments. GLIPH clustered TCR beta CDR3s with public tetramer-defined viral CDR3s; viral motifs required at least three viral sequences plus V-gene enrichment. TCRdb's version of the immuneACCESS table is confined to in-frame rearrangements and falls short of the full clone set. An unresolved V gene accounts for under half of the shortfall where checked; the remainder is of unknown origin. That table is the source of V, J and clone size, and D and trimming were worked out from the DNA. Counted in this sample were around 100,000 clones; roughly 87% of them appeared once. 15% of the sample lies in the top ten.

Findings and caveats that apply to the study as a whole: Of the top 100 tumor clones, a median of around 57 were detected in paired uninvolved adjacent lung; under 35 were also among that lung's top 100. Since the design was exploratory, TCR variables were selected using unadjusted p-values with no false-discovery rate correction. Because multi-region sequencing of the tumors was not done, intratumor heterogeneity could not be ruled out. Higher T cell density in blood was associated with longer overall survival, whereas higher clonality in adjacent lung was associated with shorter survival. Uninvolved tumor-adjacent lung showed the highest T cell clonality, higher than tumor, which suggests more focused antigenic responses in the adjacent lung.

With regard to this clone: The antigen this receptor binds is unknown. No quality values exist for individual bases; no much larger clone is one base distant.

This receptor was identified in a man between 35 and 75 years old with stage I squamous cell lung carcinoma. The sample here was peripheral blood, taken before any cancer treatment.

The base sequence is TGTGCCAGCAGTCGATCGGACACCTCCACCGGGGAGCTGTTTTTT. Translated, this is CASSRSDTSTGELFF. Here the chain combines TRBV7-8 and TRBJ2-2; the D gene is perhaps TRBD1, from 5 matching bases. The CDR3 covers 15 residues, taking in both the cysteine and the phenylalanine. CDR3 DNA only is kept here, 45 bases in frame from base 1. CDR1 and CDR2 (SGHVS, FQNEAQ) derive from the germline V gene. Trimming removed 6 bases from V and 4 bases from J, leaving 15 bases between the germline ends.